This TCR beta chain stems from a study of T cell changes during pregnancy in multiple sclerosis (dated by TCRdb to about 2019). In terms of the full investigation: In women with multiple sclerosis, the researchers looked at how the T cell repertoire shifted as pregnancy progressed.

Turning to this clone: Its antigen remains undetermined. Within one base of it there is no much larger clone, and no base qualities were kept.

For CDR1 and CDR2, the germline V gene lists SGHRS and YFSETQ. Counted from cysteine to phenylalanine, this CDR3 has 15 amino acids. This entry keeps only the CDR3 DNA: 45 bases, framed from base 1. Relative to germline, V is missing 0 bases and J is missing 6 bases, with 7 bases of the junction outside any gene match. Library generation was performed with the immunoSEQ multiplex PCR assay. This is the immuneACCESS table as TCRdb keeps it, with only in-frame sequences that have V and J called. A part of the clones is gone; compared with another copy, unresolved V genes explain less than half, and the rest is unexplained. For this sample there are roughly 39,000 clones; 75% to 95% appear just once. Jointly, the top ten make up around 0.47% of the sample.

The clonotype comes from a female donor in good health, enrolled as a control in a pregnancy study. Specimen: CD4+ T cells from peripheral blood mononuclear cells, collected in the first trimester of pregnancy. Recombination linked TRBV5-1 to TRBJ2-3, with 7 middle bases fitting TRBD2. The CDR3 sequence is CASSLVLASRDTQYF. Read as DNA, the sequence is TGCGCCAGCAGCTTGGTACTAGCGTCCCGGGATACGCAGTATTTT.